The text below deals with one TCR beta chain. CDR1 MNHNS and CDR2 SASEGT come from the germline V gene. This CDR3 has 18 amino acids. The J segment lost 0 bases and the V segment lost 2 bases, leaving 10 bases of the junction unmatched. The sample originates from a study of technical replicates of blood from a handful of donors. This table comes from immunoSEQ multiplex PCR, and its TCRdb copy is limited to in-frame clones, with some not included. The sample holds under 95,000 clones, nearly 97% seen once. V is TRBV6-1 and J is TRBJ1-5; 7 bases map to TRBD1. Material: T cells isolated from PBMCs. This sequence originates from a human donor in good health. As DNA, the CDR3 is TGTGCCAGCAGTGAAAGAGGGACAGATACTTATAGCAATCAGCCCCAGCATTTT. Residues: CASSERGTDTYSNQPQHF.